The 16 T cell receptor beta chains below were found in one sample sequenced in a study of T cells in Graves' hyperthyroidism and ophthalmopathy. The investigators amplified TCR beta CDR3 regions from RNA transcripts. The HTBI set primed first-round TCR CDR3 RT-PCR. TCRdb re-derived calls from the multiplex PCR reads in MiXCR, one entry per CDR3 protein. This table has some 700,000 distinct CDR3 sequences, around 16% appearing once. The material sequenced was blood. These receptors came from a man aged 45-60 years with Graves' hyperthyroidism.

This clonotype was recorded at least ten times. The V and J genes are TRBV5-1 and TRBJ2-5; a possible D gene is TRBD1 (5 bases). The V and J ends lost 3 bases and 2 bases respectively, with 14 bases between them. CDR1 SGHRS and CDR2 YFSETQ come from the germline V gene. This CDR3 region has 15 residues. This CDR3 reads CASSSAGLGQETQYF. The CDR3 nucleotides are TGCGCCAGCAGCTCTGCAGGGTTAGGACAAGAGACCCAGTACTTC.

On this clonotype: This may be a read error, as it is one base from a much larger clone. This rearrangement joins TRBV28 to TRBJ2-1; 8 bases are a match to TRBD2. This CDR3 is built from 16 residues. Germline CDR1 is MDHEN and CDR2 is SYDVKM. CDR3 nucleotide sequence: TGTGCCAGCGTGAGTTTTCTAGCGGGCTCCTGCAATGAGCAGTTCTTC. Translating it yields CASVSFLAGSCNEQFF.

Ten or more counts support this clonotype. The V and J genes are TRBV2 and TRBJ2-7; tentative D call: TRBD2 (5 bases). The germline gives CDR1 SNHLY, CDR2 FYNNEI. V was trimmed by 8 bases and J by 2 bases, leaving 13 bases between them. This CDR3 has 13 residues. CDR3 DNA sequence: TGTGCCAGCCGCCGAGGGATTGCCTACGAGCAGTACTTC. It codes for CASRRGIAYEQYF.

This clonotype has ten or more counts. V gene TRBV24-1 combines with J gene TRBJ2-3; no clear D. V dropped 0 bases and J dropped 0 bases, with 9 bases sitting between them. From germline, CDR1 is KGHDR and CDR2 SFDVKD. This CDR3 has 16 residues. The CDR3 DNA sequence: TGTGCCACCAGTGATTTGCCCGGTACTAGCACAGATACGCAGTATTTT. Protein product: CATSDLPGTSTDTQYF.

The rearrangement joins TRBV4-1 to TRBJ1-6; D unclear. The V gene's germline CDR1 is MGHRA and CDR2 YSYEKL. V lost 0 bases and J lost 7, with 19 bases in between. The CDR3 totals 18 residues. The CDR3 bases are TGCGCCAGCAGCCAAGAACTAAAACTGAGAACATCGAATTCACCCCTCCACTTT. Encoded protein: CASSQELKLRTSNSPLHF.

This clonotype was observed at least ten times. The chain recombines TRBV2 with TRBJ1-1, with unresolved D. Germline V gives CDR1 SNHLY, CDR2 FYNNEI. Trimming stripped 4 bases from V and 5 bases from J, with 11 bases between. The CDR3 sequence is 13 residues long. For the CDR3, the DNA is TGTGCCAGCAGTGGAGGGTTGGGTACTGAAGCTTTCTTT. This codes for CASSGGLGTEAFF.

In this sample, this clonotype turned up many times. The chain uses TRBV7-9 and TRBJ2-7; D is undetermined. Germline CDR1 and CDR2: SEHNR and FQNEAQ (reference sequence). This CDR3 spans 16 amino acids. Trimming left V 5 bases short and J 1 base short, with 18 bases between. This CDR3 is CASSPAGQAISYEQYF. The CDR3 nucleotides are TGTGCCAGCAGCCCCGCCGGGCAGGCAATATCCTACGAGCAGTACTTC.

In this sample, this clonotype turned up many times. V and J are TRBV9 and TRBJ2-7; no reliable D call. The germline V gene has CDR1 SGDLS and CDR2 YYNGEE. This CDR3 is 15 amino acids long. Trimming stripped 0 bases from V and 1 base from J, with 11 bases between. CDR3 bases: TGTGCCAGCAGCGTAGCGGAGACATCTTCCTACGAGCAGTACTTC. Its protein is CASSVAETSSYEQYF.

This clonotype was seen ten or more times. V usage is TRBV5-8 and J usage is TRBJ2-1; 7 nucleotides align to TRBD1. This CDR3 has 15 residues. J lost 12 bases, V lost 0 bases, and 12 bases had no gene match. CDR1 SGHTS and CDR2 YDEGEE come from the germline V gene. This CDR3 is CASSLARDSGVRQFF. The DNA of the CDR3 is TGTGCCAGCAGCTTGGCGAGGGACAGCGGCGTACGGCAGTTCTTC.

V and J are TRBV27 and TRBJ2-1, with 14 bases matching TRBD2. Germline CDR1 is MNHEY and CDR2 is SMNVEV (reference sequence). The length of the CDR3 is 24 residues. The ends lost 3 bases at V and 0 bases at J; junction bases unmatched: 22. The CDR3 DNA follows: TGTGCCAGCAGTTTTACCTCGGGGGAGACTAGCGGGAGGGTCAGACTATACTCCTACAATGAGCAGTTCTTC. Protein: CASSFTSGETSGRVRLYSYNEQFF.

This clonotype came up many times. The V call is TRBV5-5, the J call TRBJ2-2, with a possible D match to TRBD2 (6 bases). The germline CDR1 and CDR2 sequences are SGHKS and YYEKEE (reference sequence). V was trimmed by 2 bases and J by 7 bases, leaving 12 bases between them. The CDR3 has 14 residues. The CDR3 sequence is CASSFFGGDGELFF. CDR3 nucleotide sequence: TGTGCCAGCAGCTTTTTCGGGGGTGACGGGGAGCTGTTTTTT.

The chain combines TRBV5-1 with TRBJ2-7; no definite D call. V was pared by 3 bases and J by 2 bases, with 12 bases between. The CDR3 is made up of 14 amino acids. Germline V gene data show CDR1 as SGHRS and CDR2 as YFSETQ. The DNA for the CDR3 is TGCGCCAGCAGCTCCTCGCTCTACCCCTACGAGCAGTACTTC. Amino acids: CASSSSLYPYEQYF.

The V gene is TRBV15, the J gene TRBJ1-1; no firm D call. Germline CDR1 and CDR2: LNHNV and YYDKDF (reference sequence). The CDR3 is 15 residues long. Between the trimmed V and J ends, which lost 1 base and 0 bases, there was a span of 9 bases. In DNA form, the CDR3 reads TGTGCCACCAGCAGAGGCACAAATTTGAACACTGAAGCTTTCTTT. It encodes CATSRGTNLNTEAFF.

This clonotype appeared many times. One end of the junction does not line up with germline, which may come from a read error. This chain uses TRBV12-3 or TRBV12-4 with TRBJ2-1, with 10 nucleotides matching TRBD2. CDR3 length equals 13 residues. The CDR3 sequence: CASSLAGVVEQFF. The CDR3 DNA reads as TGTGCCAGCAGTCTAGCGGGAGTGGTTGAGCAGTTCTTC.

This chain links TRBV30 with TRBJ1-2, with 8 nucleotides matching TRBD1. The CDR3 sequence is 15 residues long. Looked up from germline, CDR1 is GTSNPN and CDR2 is SVGIG (reference sequence). The ends lost 1 base at V and 3 bases at J; junction bases unmatched: 7. The CDR3 bases are TGTGCCTGGAGTGAGAGACAGGGGTTCGACTATGGCTACACCTTC. Translated: CAWSERQGFDYGYTF.

This clonotype was recorded many times. The chain couples TRBV30 to TRBJ1-5; 9 bases agree with TRBD1. J gave up 4 bases and V 3 bases, and 7 bases lay outside the gene matches. This CDR3 contains 15 residues. Germline V CDR1 and CDR2: GTSNPN, SVGIG (reference sequence). Here the CDR3 DNA reads TGTGCCTGGAGCCGGGGACAGGGAGGGAATCAGCCCCAGCATTTT. As protein: CAWSRGQGGNQPQHF. The full variable domain, its missing parts supplied by reference TRBV30 and TRBJ1-5, is SQTIHQWPATLVQPVGSPLSLECTVEGTSNPNLYWYRQAAGRGLQLLFYSVGIGQISSEVPQNLSASRPQDRQFILSSKKLLLSDSGFYLCAWSRGQGGNQPQHFGDGTRLSIL.